This T cell receptor beta chain was identified during a study of blood T cell repertoires in COVID-19 (TCRdb year 2020). Study-wide context: Collaborator samples came from the United States, Italy and Spain and covered acute and convalescent phases of COVID-19. The material from the prospective study consisted of cDNA or gDNA derived from T cells, B-cell-depleted T cells, or PBMCs. Subjects who had been exposed to COVID-19, were actively infected with it, or had recovered from it provided the deeply sampled blood TCRbeta repertoires that made up the dataset. The repertoires were made available in a free public database intended to serve as a resource for research on the immune response to SARS-CoV-2. The samples were drawn from the first 160 participants of the ongoing ImmuneRACE study and from some 1,300 subjects provided by 6 global collaborators. A de-identified subject ID, COVID-19 status, age in years and sex were almost always included in the sample metadata. Where available, HLA class I and class II types were taken from metadata supplied by the sample provider and were not determined by assay-based typing. Findings and caveats that apply to the study as a whole: The quantity of clinical and demographic metadata differed by source and by participant and was supplied without curation.

Participants in the prospective study were aged roughly 18 to 100 years, lived in 24 United States geographic areas, and enrolled through a virtual design. In the prospective study, participants were assigned to cohorts based on the clinical history participants reported in a screening survey and a study questionnaire. Mobile phlebotomists in the prospective study collected whole blood, serum and a nasopharyngeal or oropharyngeal swab from every participant. Prospective study participants could optionally give additional blood draws and questionnaires over a 2-month period. Blood samples from the prospective study were shipped frozen or at room temperature prior to DNA extraction. The count of this clone is one. Its target antigen remains unknown. It has no much larger one-base neighbor in the sample; base qualities were not kept. The immunoSEQ Assay, a bias-controlled multiplex PCR, was used to amplify TCRbeta CDR3 regions from genomic DNA. Regarding the original processing steps: Within the assay, amplification of reference gene primers was used to estimate how many nucleated cells each sample contained. Sequence reads were collapsed and filtered to measure the absolute abundance of every unique TCRbeta CDR3 rearrangement. For each sample, productive Simpson clonality was calculated as the square root of Simpson's diversity index across productive rearrangements. Not all clones reach the TCRdb copy of this immuneACCESS table, which keeps in-frame sequences only. Checked studies attribute under half of the gap to unresolved V genes and leave the rest unexplained. The V and J calls and the clone size are those of that table, but D and trimming were determined from the DNA. Present in this sample are about 210,000 clones, about 83% of which were seen just once. The ten largest clonotypes hold 4.5% to 6.5% of the sample.

V was cut back by 3 bases and J by 4 bases, leaving a gap of 12 bases between them. Including cysteine and phenylalanine, the CDR3 has 14 amino acids. Solely the CDR3 DNA is kept, with 42 bases framed from the first base. Reading the germline V gene gives CDR1 LGHNA and CDR2 YSLEER. This TCR derives from a man aged 40-55 years with acute COVID-19. Input material: PBMCs or T cells enriched from blood (not recorded which). This chain joins TRBV4-3 to TRBJ1-2; a tentative D match to TRBD1 spans 6 bases. The base sequence is TGCGCCAGCAGCCATGGCAGGGGCCGCTATGGCTACACCTTC. This yields the protein CASSHGRGRYGYTF.